Below, 5 T cell receptor beta chains from the same sample are listed, as sequenced in a study of shared clonotypes between healthy human individuals. Clones were sequenced by immunoSEQ multiplex PCR, and TCRdb holds only the in-frame ones, with some missing. The data show some 1 million clones, under 80% seen once. Sequenced input: memory CD4+ T cells sorted from blood. Subset meaning: CD45RA-negative fraction. These receptor sequences come from a man aged 18 to 29 in good health.

This clone was counted a single time. The rearrangement uses TRBV2 and TRBJ2-2, with a weak D call TRBD1 (7 bases). The V gene lost 3 bases and the J gene lost 7 bases, with 9 bases spanning the gap. The length of the CDR3 is 13 residues. Germline lookup yields CDR1 SNHLY and CDR2 FYNNEI. As DNA, the CDR3 is TGTGCCAGCAGTGATCAGGGGGGCGGGGAGCTGTTTTTT. Its protein is CASSDQGGGELFF.

V and J are TRBV11-2 and TRBJ2-1; TRBD2 matches 10 bases. Germline V gene data show CDR1 as SGHAT and CDR2 as FQNNGV. CDR3 size: 15 residues. V shed 1 base and J 4 bases; nucleotides not matched to a gene: 1. CDR3 region: CASSLGTSGYNEQFF. Written as DNA, the CDR3 is TGTGCCAGCAGCTTAGGGACTAGCGGATACAATGAGCAGTTCTTC.

V gene TRBV4-1 combines with J gene TRBJ2-3; the D is unclear. Trimming left V 0 bases short and J 7 bases short, with 8 bases between. The CDR3 length is 13 residues. The germline gives CDR1 MGHRA, CDR2 YSYEKL. In nucleotides, the CDR3 is TGCGCCAGCAGCCAAGATCGAGCGAATACGCAGTATTTT. Amino acids: CASSQDRANTQYF.

With respect to this clone: The junction departs from the called germline gene at one end, perhaps through a read error. V usage is TRBV20-1 and J usage is TRBJ1-1; TRBD1 matches 7 bases. CDR3 length: 10 residues. Germline V gives CDR1 DFQATT, CDR2 SNEGSKA (reference sequence). CDR3: CSEDRIPHSF. The CDR3 nucleotides read TGCAGTGAGGACAGGATCCCGCACTCCTTT.

This clone was counted a single time. The chain links TRBV5-6 to TRBJ2-6, with a tentative D call TRBD2 (6 bases). Trimming took off 8 bases at V and 0 bases at J, with 18 bases between the two ends. Germline V CDR1 and CDR2: SGHDT, YYEEEE. The CDR3 runs 17 residues. For the CDR3, the DNA is TGTGCCAGTGGGGGGACCCATAATTTCTCTGGGGCCAACGTCCTGACTTTC. It translates to CASGGTHNFSGANVLTF.